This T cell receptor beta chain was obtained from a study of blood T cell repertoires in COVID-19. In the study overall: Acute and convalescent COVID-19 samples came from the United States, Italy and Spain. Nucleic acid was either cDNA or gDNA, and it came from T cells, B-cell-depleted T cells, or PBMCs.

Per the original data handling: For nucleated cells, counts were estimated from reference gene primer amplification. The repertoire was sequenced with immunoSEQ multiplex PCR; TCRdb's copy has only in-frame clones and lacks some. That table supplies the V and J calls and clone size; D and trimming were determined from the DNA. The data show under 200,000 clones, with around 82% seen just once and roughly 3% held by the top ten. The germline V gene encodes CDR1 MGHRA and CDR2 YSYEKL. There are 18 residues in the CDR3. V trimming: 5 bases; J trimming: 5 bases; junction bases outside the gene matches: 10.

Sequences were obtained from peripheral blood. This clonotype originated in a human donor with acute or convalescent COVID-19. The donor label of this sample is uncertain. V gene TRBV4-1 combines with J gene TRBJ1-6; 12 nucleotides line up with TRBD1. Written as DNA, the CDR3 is TGCGCCAGCAGCTTCCGGGACAGGGGGCCGGGGGATAATTCACCCCTCCACTTT. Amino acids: CASSFRDRGPGDNSPLHF.